This T cell receptor beta chain was profiled in a study of blood T cell repertoires in COVID-19. On the study more broadly: Italy, Spain and the United States were the sources of the convalescent and acute COVID-19 samples. PBMCs, B-cell-depleted T cells, or T cells provided the cDNA or gDNA that made up the material.

Germline V CDR1 and CDR2: SGHVS, FNYEAQ. J lost 5 bases, V lost 5 bases, and 12 bases had no gene match. There are 16 residues in the CDR3. How the authors handled the data: Estimates of nucleated cell counts were drawn from the amplification of reference gene primers. Sequencing used immunoSEQ multiplex PCR; TCRdb keeps in-frame clones, though not all of them. Clone size and V and J calls were adopted from that table, with D and trimming inferred from the DNA. The sample has fewer than 55,000 clones, approximately 82% seen once; the top ten hold roughly 7.1%. The sample taken for sequencing was peripheral blood. This chain links TRBV7-6 with TRBJ2-3; 8 bases match TRBD2. This TCR was sampled from a man between 65 and 85 years old with active COVID-19. For the CDR3, the DNA is TGTGCCAGCAGCCCCCCGGGGGGGAATAAGGTAGATACGCAGTATTTT. Translation: CASSPPGGNKVDTQYF.